The 15 T cell receptor beta chains in this list originate from one sample, sequenced in a study of T cell changes during pregnancy in multiple sclerosis. Clones were sequenced by immunoSEQ multiplex PCR, and TCRdb holds only the in-frame ones, with some missing. Of about 46,000 clones in the sample, roughly 92% were seen once. This specimen consisted of CD4+ T cells from peripheral blood mononuclear cells, obtained after pregnancy. The source is a female donor with multiple sclerosis, enrolled in a pregnancy study.

The chain couples TRBV5-1 to TRBJ2-7; TRBD1 agrees at 8 bases. V lost 0 bases to trimming and J lost 3 bases; unmatched junction nucleotides: 8. The CDR3 length is 16 residues. Germline assignment: CDR1 SGHRS and CDR2 YFSETQ. CDR3 in amino acids: CASSLEGQGSNYEQYF. CDR3 sequence (DNA): TGCGCCAGCAGCTTGGAAGGACAGGGAAGTAACTACGAGCAGTACTTC.

This rearrangement joins TRBV14 to TRBJ2-1, with 13 bases that match TRBD2. Germline V gene lookup returns CDR1 SGHDN and CDR2 FVKESK. V lost 3 bases and J lost 8; bases outside the gene matches: 7. CDR3 length: 16 amino acids. The CDR3, as DNA: TGTGCCAGCAGCCAGTTTGGGACTAGCGGGATCGATGAGCAGTTCTTC. The encoded protein is CASSQFGTSGIDEQFF.

CDR3 coding DNA: TGTGCCAGCTCACCTCAGGGGCGGAATGAAAAACTGTTTTTT. It codes for CASSPQGRNEKLFF. This chain uses TRBV18 with TRBJ1-4, with a tentative D call TRBD1 (6 bases). The germline V and J ends were trimmed by 3 bases and 5 bases, with 10 bases remaining between them. The CDR3 is 14 amino acids. Per germline, CDR1 KGHSH and CDR2 LQKENI.

The rearrangement links TRBV6-4 to TRBJ1-2, with a possible D match to TRBD1 (5 bases). Germline-derived CDR1 and CDR2 are MRHNA and SNTAGT. Trimming took off 7 bases at V and 7 bases at J, with 16 bases between the two ends. The CDR3 runs 13 residues. The CDR3 DNA reads TGTGCCAGCACCGCCAGGCCAGGGCTTGGCTACACCTTC. Its translation: CASTARPGLGYTF.

The chain has TRBV5-6 and TRBJ1-5; the match to TRBD1 covers 7 bases. Germline assignment: CDR1 SGHDT and CDR2 YYEEEE. Trimming took 3 bases from V and 3 from J; bases not matched to a gene: 3. The CDR3 has 14 amino acids. The CDR3 region has the DNA TGTGCCAGCAGCTGGGGGACAGCCAATCAGCCCCAGCATTTT. Its protein product is CASSWGTANQPQHF.

The chain employs TRBV30 and TRBJ2-2; D remains unclear. Germline assignment: CDR1 GTSNPN and CDR2 SVGIG (reference sequence). This CDR3 spans 14 amino acids. Deletions cut 2 bases from V and 5 bases from J, with 12 bases between. CDR3 sequence reads: CAWSPLARTGELFF. The CDR3 DNA reads TGTGCCTGGAGTCCCCTCGCGCGAACCGGGGAGCTGTTTTTT.

V and J are TRBV2 and TRBJ1-3, with D tentatively TRBD1 (6 bases). Germline-derived CDR1 and CDR2 are SNHLY and FYNNEI. The ends were cut back, 8 bases at V and 8 bases at J, with 10 bases in the middle. This CDR3 contains 11 residues. The CDR3, as DNA: TGTGCCAGCTACAGGGACGACACCATATATTTT. Amino acids: CASYRDDTIYF.

This rearrangement joins TRBV5-4 to TRBJ1-1, with a possible D match to TRBD1 (5 bases). The germline V gene has CDR1 SGHNT and CDR2 YYREEE (reference sequence). The CDR3 totals 16 residues. V was cut by 1 base and J by 3 bases, with 16 bases left in between. DNA for the CDR3: TGTGCCAGCAGCTTGCAAGCGGGGGTTCGTTACACTGAAGCTTTCTTT. It is translated as CASSLQAGVRYTEAFF. The complete variable domain, with remaining parts taken from reference TRBV5-4 and TRBJ1-1, reads ETGVTQSPTHLIKTRGQQVTLRCSSQSGHNTVSWYQQALGQGPQFIFQYYREEENGRGNFPPRFSGLQFPNYSSELNVNALELDDSALYLCASSLQAGVRYTEAFFGQGTRLTVV.

The V and J genes are TRBV6-5 and TRBJ2-3; 7 bases align to TRBD1. CDR3 length equals 13 residues. CDR1 is MNHEY and CDR2 is SVGAGI in the germline V gene. V gave up 4 bases and J gave up 9 bases; unmatched junction bases: 7. The CDR3 is CASSSDRVGTQYF. The CDR3 DNA sequence: TGTGCCAGCAGTTCTGACAGGGTGGGAACGCAGTATTTT.

The chain links TRBV7-8 to TRBJ2-6; D remains unclear. V lost 1 base and J lost 0, with 13 bases in between. There are 18 residues in the CDR3. The germline gives CDR1 SGHVS, CDR2 FQNEAQ. The CDR3 DNA follows: TGTGCCAGCAGCTTAGACGTAGGAGTTGGCTCTGGGGCCAACGTCCTGACTTTC. Amino acids: CASSLDVGVGSGANVLTF.

This chain joins TRBV10-3 and TRBJ2-7, with D tentatively TRBD2 (5 bases). The CDR3 extends over 14 amino acids. The germline CDR1 and CDR2 sequences are ENHRY and SYGVKD. Trimming cost V 8 bases and J 0 bases, with 14 bases left between them. Written as DNA, the CDR3 is TGTGCCATCTCTGGGAGCCACTCCTCCTACGAGCAGTACTTC. This sequence encodes CAISGSHSSYEQYF.

The chain employs TRBV27 and TRBJ2-7, with TRBD2 matching 12 bases. Losses at the gene ends were 6 bases for V and 6 bases for J; bases not matched to a gene: 9. This CDR3 spans 15 amino acids. Germline V gene data show CDR1 as MNHEY and CDR2 as SMNVEV (reference sequence). The CDR3 loop is CASSHQTSGSVEQYF. In DNA, the CDR3 is TGTGCCAGCAGCCACCAGACTAGCGGGAGTGTCGAGCAGTACTTC.

This clone turned up a few times. The chain uses TRBV7-3 and TRBJ2-1; the D gene is possibly TRBD1 (6 bases). Germline lookup yields CDR1 SGHTA and CDR2 FQGTGA. The CDR3 is 13 amino acids. V shed 6 bases and J shed 7 bases, with 13 bases lying between them. The CDR3 sequence: CASRGGGGNEQFF. In DNA form, the CDR3 reads TGTGCCAGCAGGGGTGGGGGCGGGAATGAGCAGTTCTTC.

V usage is TRBV5-4 and J usage is TRBJ1-2; TRBD1 is a possible D gene (5 bases). Trimming took 6 bases from V and 4 from J, leaving 19 bases between them. The germline gives CDR1 SGHNT, CDR2 YYREEE (reference sequence). The CDR3 is 15 amino acids. The chain's CDR3 is CASMWGPGKTYGYTF. The CDR3 coding sequence is TGTGCCAGCATGTGGGGCCCAGGAAAGACCTATGGCTACACCTTC.

This chain uses TRBV7-8 with TRBJ2-7, with 7 positions matching TRBD1. Trimming cost V 5 bases and J 3 bases; bases outside gene matches: 7. The length of the CDR3 is 14 residues. Germline lookup yields CDR1 SGHVS and CDR2 FQNEAQ. In nucleotides, the CDR3 is TGTGCCAGCAGCCTACGACAGGGCATCTACGAGCAGTACTTC. It yields the protein CASSLRQGIYEQYF. Looking up the rest from reference TRBV7-8 and TRBJ2-7 gives the full variable domain: GAGVSQSPRYKVAKRGQDVALRCDPISGHVSLFWYQQALGQGPEFLTYFQNEAQLDKSGLPSDRFFAERPEGSVSTLKIQRTQQEDSAVYLCASSLRQGIYEQYFGPGTRLTVT.